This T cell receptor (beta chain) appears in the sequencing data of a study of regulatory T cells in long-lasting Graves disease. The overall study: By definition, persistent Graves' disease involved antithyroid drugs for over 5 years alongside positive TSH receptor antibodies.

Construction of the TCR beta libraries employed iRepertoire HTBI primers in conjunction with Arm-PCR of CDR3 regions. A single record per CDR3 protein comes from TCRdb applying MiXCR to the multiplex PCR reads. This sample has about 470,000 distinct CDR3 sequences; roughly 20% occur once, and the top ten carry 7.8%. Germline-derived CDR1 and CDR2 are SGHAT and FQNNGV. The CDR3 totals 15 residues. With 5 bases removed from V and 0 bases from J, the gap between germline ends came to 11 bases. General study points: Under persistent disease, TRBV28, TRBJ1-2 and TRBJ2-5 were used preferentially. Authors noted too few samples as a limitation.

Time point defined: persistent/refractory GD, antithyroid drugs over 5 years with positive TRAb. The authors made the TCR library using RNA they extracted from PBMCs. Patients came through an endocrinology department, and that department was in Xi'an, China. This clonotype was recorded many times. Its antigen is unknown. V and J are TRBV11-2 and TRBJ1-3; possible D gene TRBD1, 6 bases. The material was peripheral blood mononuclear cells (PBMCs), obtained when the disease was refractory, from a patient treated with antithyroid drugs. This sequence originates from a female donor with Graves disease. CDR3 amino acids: CASSARGNSGNTIYF. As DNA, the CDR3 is TGTGCCAGCAGCGCCAGGGGTAACTCTGGAAACACCATATATTTT.